Presented here are 21 T cell receptor beta chains from one specimen sequenced in a study of cytomegalovirus exposure and HLA in healthy donors. PCR employed 60 Vbeta and 13 Jbeta primers. Here immunoSEQ multiplex PCR was the method, and the copy in TCRdb shows in-frame clones only, minus some. The sample shows approximately 200,000 clones, around three quarters of them seen only once. The sample consisted of PBMCs. All receptors derive from a woman aged 18-29 years in good health and CMV-seronegative.

This chain connects TRBV27 to TRBJ1-1; TRBD1 agrees at 8 bases. The germline V gene encodes CDR1 MNHEY and CDR2 SMNVEV (reference sequence). This CDR3 has 13 amino acids. The junction had 9 bases not matched to a gene; V was cut back by 5 bases and J by 10 bases. Here the CDR3 reads CASSTSGGSVAFF. In DNA, the CDR3 is TGTGCCAGCAGTACCTCAGGGGGCTCTGTAGCTTTCTTT.

The chain has TRBV5-1 and TRBJ2-3; possible D gene TRBD2, 6 bases. The CDR3 totals 20 residues. V lost 0 bases and J 4 bases, leaving 27 bases between the germline ends. Germline-derived CDR1 and CDR2 are SGHRS and YFSETQ. The CDR3 loop is CASSLAIDTAGSSASDTQYF. In nucleotides, the CDR3 is TGCGCCAGCAGCTTGGCCATTGATACCGCGGGGTCTAGCGCTTCAGATACGCAGTATTTT.

The CDR3 region is CASSVEVRGGYTF. The CDR3 nucleotides read TGTGCCAGCAGCGTAGAAGTAAGGGGGGGCTACACCTTC. The chain is built from TRBV9 and TRBJ1-2; D is possibly TRBD1 (6 bases). Trimming stripped 0 bases from V and 8 bases from J, with 11 bases between. CDR1 is SGDLS, CDR2 YYNGEE, per germline. This CDR3 has 13 amino acids.

This clone was counted between two and nine times. The chain is built from TRBV2 and TRBJ2-5; 9 nucleotides line up with TRBD2. With V trimmed by 2 bases and J by 2 bases, 9 bases remained unmatched. CDR1 is SNHLY and CDR2 is FYNNEI in the germline V gene. This CDR3 is built from 17 residues. In nucleotides, the CDR3 is TGTGCCAGCAGTGAAACAGGACTAGCGAATCCGCAAGAGACCCAGTACTTC. Residues: CASSETGLANPQETQYF.

The V and J genes are TRBV5-6 and TRBJ2-1; D is undetermined. V lost 4 bases and J 4 bases, leaving 3 bases between the germline ends. Germline-derived CDR1 and CDR2 are SGHDT and YYEEEE. The length of the CDR3 is 11 residues. The CDR3 bases are TGTGCCAGCAGCATATACAATGAGCAGTTCTTC. It translates to CASSIYNEQFF.

The chain uses TRBV10-3 and TRBJ2-7, with TRBD2 identical over 10 bases. V trimming: 2 bases; J trimming: 3 bases; junction bases outside the gene matches: 4. The CDR3 sequence is 15 residues long. The germline V gene has CDR1 ENHRY and CDR2 SYGVKD. The CDR3: CAISELSSGSYEQYF. DNA of the CDR3: TGTGCCATCAGTGAGCTATCTAGCGGGAGCTACGAGCAGTACTTC.

The rearrangement uses TRBV30 and TRBJ1-6, with a weak D call TRBD1 (6 bases). This CDR3 has 12 residues. The germline CDR1 and CDR2 sequences are GTSNPN and SVGIG (reference sequence). V was cut by 4 bases and J by 8 bases, with 9 bases left in between. This CDR3 reads CAWINRDSPLHF. Written as DNA, the CDR3 is TGTGCCTGGATAAACAGGGATTCACCCCTCCACTTT.

This clone was counted a few times. The chain carries TRBV7-6 and TRBJ1-2; TRBD1 is a possible D gene (5 bases). V was shortened by 5 bases and J by 3 bases, with 19 bases between the two germline ends. This CDR3 is 16 amino acids long. The germline V gene has CDR1 SGHVS and CDR2 FNYEAQ. CDR3 sequence (DNA): TGTGCCAGCAGCACCGAGACAGACCCGCTGGACTATGGCTACACCTTC. This gives the protein CASSTETDPLDYGYTF.

In nucleotides, the CDR3 is TGTGCCAGCTCAGCCACAGGGGGCCGTGAGCCCCAGCATTTT. It encodes CASSATGGREPQHF. The V and J genes are TRBV18 and TRBJ1-5; 9 positions agree with TRBD1. The V segment lost 5 bases and the J segment 8 bases; nucleotides outside the gene matches: 7. The germline CDR1 and CDR2 sequences are KGHSH and LQKENI. The CDR3 totals 14 residues.

The chain carries TRBV4-3 and TRBJ1-1; 11 nucleotides agree with TRBD1. CDR1 and CDR2 (germline): LGHNA, YSLEER. CDR3 length: 14 amino acids. After removal of 6 bases from V and 10 bases from J, the junction contained 10 bases not matched to a gene. CDR3 in amino acids: CASSQFGTGGLAFF. The CDR3 DNA follows: TGCGCCAGCAGTCAGTTCGGGACAGGGGGTTTAGCTTTCTTT.

The rearrangement links TRBV4-1 to TRBJ2-1; 8 bases match TRBD2. Germline CDR1 and CDR2: MGHRA and YSYEKL. The CDR3 is made up of 15 amino acids. V trimming: 3 bases; J trimming: 1 base; junction bases outside the gene matches: 2. CDR3 protein: CASSHGGRSYNEQFF. The CDR3 bases are TGCGCCAGCAGCCACGGCGGGAGGTCCTACAATGAGCAGTTCTTC.

This sequence joins TRBV11-1 and TRBJ1-1, with a possible D match to TRBD1 (5 bases). Germline-derived CDR1 and CDR2 are SGHAT and FQDESV (reference sequence). The V gene lost 2 bases and the J gene lost 2 bases, with 15 bases spanning the gap. This CDR3 contains 16 residues. The CDR3 DNA is TGTGCCAGCAGCTTATGGGGCAGTGTAGGAAACACTGAAGCTTTCTTT. This sequence encodes CASSLWGSVGNTEAFF.

The V gene is TRBV7-3, the J gene TRBJ1-6, with D possibly being TRBD1 (5 bases). CDR1 is SGHTA and CDR2 is FQGTGA in the germline V gene. The V gene lost 0 bases and the J gene lost 7 bases, with 7 bases spanning the gap. The CDR3 extends over 14 amino acids. CDR3 protein: CASSLTQGNSPLHF. The CDR3 DNA reads as TGTGCCAGCAGCTTAACGCAGGGAAATTCACCCCTCCACTTT.

This rearrangement joins TRBV15 to TRBJ2-3, with unresolved D. Germline V gene sequence: CDR1 LNHNV, CDR2 YYDKDF (reference sequence). Trimming took off 1 base at V and 2 bases at J, with 7 bases between the two ends. This CDR3 spans 14 amino acids. CDR3 loop: CATSRGTITDTQYF. Written as DNA, the CDR3 is TGTGCCACCAGCAGAGGCACAATCACAGATACGCAGTATTTT.

The chain is built from TRBV5-6 and TRBJ2-1; D is possibly TRBD2 (7 bases). CDR1 SGHDT and CDR2 YYEEEE come from the germline V gene. The CDR3 is 14 amino acids. V was shortened by 0 bases and J by 8 bases, with 12 bases between the two germline ends. The CDR3 protein is CASSLGGGVYEQFF. In nucleotides, the CDR3 is TGTGCCAGCAGCTTGGGAGGGGGGGTCTATGAGCAGTTCTTC.

In this sample, this clone turned up a few times. The chain couples TRBV4-1 to TRBJ1-5; D uncertain. Per germline, CDR1 MGHRA and CDR2 YSYEKL. The germline V and J ends were trimmed by 5 bases and 0 bases, with 17 bases remaining between them. The CDR3 contains 17 residues. In nucleotides, the CDR3 is TGCGCCAGCAGCTCCCGCCGACTCGGCACTAGCAATCAGCCCCAGCATTTT. Protein: CASSSRRLGTSNQPQHF.

The rearrangement links TRBV10-2 to TRBJ2-3; TRBD2 agrees at 7 bases. CDR3 length equals 16 residues. Germline V lookup: CDR1 WSHSY, CDR2 SAAADI. V was clipped by 8 bases and J by 0 bases; unmatched bases: 11. CDR3 in DNA: TGCGCCAGCGTTTTGGAACTAGCGAGGAGCACAGATACGCAGTATTTT. It translates to CASVLELARSTDTQYF.

Relative to its sample, this clone is medium-sized. The CDR3 loop reads CASSKQGDTDTQYF. DNA for the CDR3: TGTGCCAGCAGTAAGCAGGGTGATACAGATACGCAGTATTTT. The chain is built from TRBV6-4 and TRBJ2-3; possibly TRBD1 for D (5 bases). With 5 bases removed from V and 3 bases from J, the gap between germline ends came to 12 bases. Germline V CDR1 and CDR2: MRHNA, SNTAGT. This CDR3 contains 14 residues.

This chain uses TRBV15 with TRBJ2-7; no firm D call. CDR3 length: 13 amino acids. Germline V gives CDR1 LNHNV, CDR2 YYDKDF (reference sequence). Trimming shortened V by 5 bases and J by 0 bases, and 8 bases separated the two germline ends. CDR3 in amino acids: CATSGKPSYEQYF. CDR3 nucleotide sequence: TGTGCCACCAGCGGTAAGCCCTCCTACGAGCAGTACTTC. Combining the CDR3 with reference TRBV15 and TRBJ2-7 gives the whole variable domain DAMVIQNPRYQVTQFGKPVTLSCSQTLNHNVMYWYQQKSSQAPKLLFHYYDKDFNNEADTPDNFQSRRPNTSFCFLDIRSPGLGDTAMYLCATSGKPSYEQYFGPGTRLTVT.

This sequence joins TRBV6-1 and TRBJ1-6; D is possibly TRBD1 (6 bases). The CDR3 loop spans 14 amino acids. The V gene's germline CDR1 is MNHNS and CDR2 SASEGT. V was pared by 2 bases and J by 9 bases, with 11 bases between. For the CDR3, the DNA is TGTGCCAGCAGTGAAAACAGAGGGGGTTCACCCCTCCACTTT. It encodes CASSENRGGSPLHF.

The V and J genes are TRBV30 and TRBJ2-7, with 9 bases aligning to TRBD2. The CDR3 contains 14 residues. Germline V gene lookup returns CDR1 GTSNPN and CDR2 SVGIG (reference sequence). V lost 2 bases to trimming and J lost 5 bases; unmatched junction nucleotides: 7. The CDR3 reads CAWSRGRAHHEQYF. The CDR3 DNA reads TGTGCCTGGAGTCGCGGGAGGGCCCATCACGAGCAGTACTTC.